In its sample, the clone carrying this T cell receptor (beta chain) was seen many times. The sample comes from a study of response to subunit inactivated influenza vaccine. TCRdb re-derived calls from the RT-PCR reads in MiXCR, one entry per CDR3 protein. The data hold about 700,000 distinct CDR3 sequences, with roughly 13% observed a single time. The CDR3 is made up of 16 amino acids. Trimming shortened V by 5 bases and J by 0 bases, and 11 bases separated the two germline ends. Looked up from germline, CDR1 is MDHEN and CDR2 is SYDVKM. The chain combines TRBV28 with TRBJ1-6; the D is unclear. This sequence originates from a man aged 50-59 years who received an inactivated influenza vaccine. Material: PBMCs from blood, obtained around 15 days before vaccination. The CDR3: CASSQAGSSYNSPLHF. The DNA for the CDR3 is TGTGCCAGCAGTCAGGCGGGGAGCTCCTATAATTCACCCCTCCACTTT.